The sequence of this T cell receptor (beta chain) was determined in a study of cytomegalovirus exposure and HLA in healthy donors. General study findings and limits: In vitro work confirmed that a few CMV-associated chains recognize CMV antigens. Prior analysis indicated that the majority of TCR beta V segments exhibited productivity approximately 87% or approximately 30% of the time. The records held CMV serostatus as the only immune exposure information.

PCR employed 60 Vbeta and 13 Jbeta primers. Generated by immunoSEQ multiplex PCR, the TCRdb table keeps only in-frame clones and is missing some. This sample's table has about 160,000 clones. Notes on this clone: Its antigen is not identified.

The CDR3 extends over 15 amino acids. The ends lost 1 base at V and 8 bases at J; junction bases unmatched: 6. Per germline, CDR1 SGHAT and CDR2 FQNNGV. The chain joins TRBV11-2 to TRBJ1-3, with 9 bases that match TRBD1. The sequence was collected from a man aged 30 to 39 in good health and CMV-seronegative. The sequenced sample consisted of PBMCs. CDR3 DNA: TGTGCCAGCAGCTTAGCCGGGGGACAGGGACACACCATATATTTT. Translated: CASSLAGGQGHTIYF.